The sequence of this T cell receptor (beta chain) was determined in a study of T cell clonotyping in hematopoietic cell transplantation. V gave up 4 bases and J gave up 4 bases; unmatched junction bases: 4. CDR1 is SGHNT, CDR2 YYREEE, per germline (reference sequence). The CDR3 loop spans 15 amino acids. TCRdb's table, derived via immunoSEQ multiplex PCR, lists solely in-frame clones and lacks some. The profile shows several thousand clones, approximately 85% of them singletons. Specimen: peripheral blood mononuclear cells, collected 180 days after allogeneic stem cell transplant. The chain recombines TRBV5-4 with TRBJ2-1; 11 nucleotides line up with TRBD2. The sequence was collected from a male patient aged 55 to 69 who had an allogeneic stem cell transplant from an unrelated donor, so T cells may come from the graft donor. Some clones in this sample may be carry-over from other donors' samples. The CDR3 region is CASSLTSGSYNEQFF. The CDR3, as DNA: TGTGCCAGCAGCCTAACTAGCGGGAGTTACAATGAGCAGTTCTTC.